The clone carrying this T cell receptor (beta chain) was seen just once. Germline V gives CDR1 MNHEY, CDR2 SMNVEV (reference sequence). Trimming shortened V by 3 bases and J by 6 bases, and 9 bases separated the two germline ends. This CDR3 comprises 13 residues. The data were obtained in a study of T cell changes during pregnancy in multiple sclerosis. The table came from immunoSEQ multiplex PCR; TCRdb's copy has only in-frame clones and leaves some out. The sample records 20,000 to 25,000 clones, roughly 93% being singletons. The source of this sequence is a female donor with multiple sclerosis, enrolled in a pregnancy study. This sequence joins TRBV27 and TRBJ1-5, with D maybe TRBD1 (5 bases). Here the sequenced sample was CD8+ T cells from peripheral blood mononuclear cells, taken in the third trimester of pregnancy. The chain's CDR3 is CASSFGGGQPQHF. The DNA of the CDR3 is TGTGCCAGCAGTTTTGGGGGGGGTCAGCCCCAGCATTTT.